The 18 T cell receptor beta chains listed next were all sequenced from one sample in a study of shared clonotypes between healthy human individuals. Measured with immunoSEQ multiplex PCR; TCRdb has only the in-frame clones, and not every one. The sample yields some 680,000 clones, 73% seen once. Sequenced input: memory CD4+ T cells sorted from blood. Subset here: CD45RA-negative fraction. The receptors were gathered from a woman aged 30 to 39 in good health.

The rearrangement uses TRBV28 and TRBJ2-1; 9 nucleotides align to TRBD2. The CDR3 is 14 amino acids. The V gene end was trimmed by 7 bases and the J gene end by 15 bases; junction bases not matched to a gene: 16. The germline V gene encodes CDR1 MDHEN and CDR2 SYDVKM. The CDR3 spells CASNLGLAGPIAFF. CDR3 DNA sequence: TGTGCCAGCAACCTAGGGCTAGCGGGACCTATAGCGTTCTTC.

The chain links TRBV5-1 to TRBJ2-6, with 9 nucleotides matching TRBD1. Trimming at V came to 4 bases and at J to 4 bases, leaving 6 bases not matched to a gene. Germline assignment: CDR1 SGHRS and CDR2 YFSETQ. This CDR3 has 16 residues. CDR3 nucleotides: TGCGCCAGCAGCGGACGGACAGGGGCCGGGGCCAACGTCCTGACTTTC. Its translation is CASSGRTGAGANVLTF. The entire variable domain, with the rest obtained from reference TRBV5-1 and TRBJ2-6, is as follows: KAGVTQTPRYLIKTRGQQVTLSCSPISGHRSVSWYQQTPGQGLQFLFEYFSETQRNKGNFPGRFSGRQFSNSRSEMNVSTLELGDSALYLCASSGRTGAGANVLTFGAGSRLTVL.

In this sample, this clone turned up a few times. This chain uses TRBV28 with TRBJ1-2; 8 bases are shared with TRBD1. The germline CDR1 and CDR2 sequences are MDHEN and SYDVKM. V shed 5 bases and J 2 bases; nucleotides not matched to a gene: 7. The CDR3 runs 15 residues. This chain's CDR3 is CASSRLWTGNYGYTF. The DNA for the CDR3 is TGTGCCAGCAGTCGATTATGGACAGGGAACTATGGCTACACCTTC.

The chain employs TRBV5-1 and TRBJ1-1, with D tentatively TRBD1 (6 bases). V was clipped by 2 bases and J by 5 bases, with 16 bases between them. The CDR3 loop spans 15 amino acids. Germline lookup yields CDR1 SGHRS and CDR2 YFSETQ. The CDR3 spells CASSLHSGEGTEAFF. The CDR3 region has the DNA TGCGCCAGCAGCTTACACTCAGGGGAAGGAACTGAAGCTTTCTTT.

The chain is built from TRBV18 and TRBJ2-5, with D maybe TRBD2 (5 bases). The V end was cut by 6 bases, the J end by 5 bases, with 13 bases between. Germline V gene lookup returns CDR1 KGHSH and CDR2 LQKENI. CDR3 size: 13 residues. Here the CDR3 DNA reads TGTGCCAGCTCCCGCACTAGGGAGGAGACCCAGTACTTC. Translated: CASSRTREETQYF. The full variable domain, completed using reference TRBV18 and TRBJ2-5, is NAGVMQNPRHLVRRRGQEARLRCSPMKGHSHVYWYRQLPEEGLKFMVYLQKENIIDESGMPKERFSAEFPKEGPSILRIQQVVRGDSAAYFCASSRTREETQYFGPGTRLLVL.

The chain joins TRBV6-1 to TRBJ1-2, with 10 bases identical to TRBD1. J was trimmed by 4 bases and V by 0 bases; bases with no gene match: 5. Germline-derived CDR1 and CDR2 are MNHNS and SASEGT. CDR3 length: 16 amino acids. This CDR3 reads CASSEAGQGFTYGYTF. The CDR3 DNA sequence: TGTGCCAGCAGTGAAGCGGGACAGGGGTTTACCTATGGCTACACCTTC.

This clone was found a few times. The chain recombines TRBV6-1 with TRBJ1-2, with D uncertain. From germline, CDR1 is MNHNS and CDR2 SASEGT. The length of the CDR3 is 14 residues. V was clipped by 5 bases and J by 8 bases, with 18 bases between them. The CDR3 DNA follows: TGTGCCAGCAGTTCTCACAGCGGAGAAATCGGCTACACCTTC. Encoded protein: CASSSHSGEIGYTF.

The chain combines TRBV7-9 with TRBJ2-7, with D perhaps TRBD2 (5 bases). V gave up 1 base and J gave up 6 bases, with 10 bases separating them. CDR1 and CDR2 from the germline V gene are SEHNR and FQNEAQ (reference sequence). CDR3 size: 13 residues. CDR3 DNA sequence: TGTGCCAGCAGCTTAGGAGGGTTATCCGAGCAGTACTTC. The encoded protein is CASSLGGLSEQYF. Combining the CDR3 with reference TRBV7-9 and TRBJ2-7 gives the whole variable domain DTGVSQNPRHKITKRGQNVTFRCDPISEHNRLYWYRQTLGQGPEFLTYFQNEAQLEKSRLLSDRFSAERPKGSFSTLEIQRTEQGDSAMYLCASSLGGLSEQYFGPGTRLTVT.

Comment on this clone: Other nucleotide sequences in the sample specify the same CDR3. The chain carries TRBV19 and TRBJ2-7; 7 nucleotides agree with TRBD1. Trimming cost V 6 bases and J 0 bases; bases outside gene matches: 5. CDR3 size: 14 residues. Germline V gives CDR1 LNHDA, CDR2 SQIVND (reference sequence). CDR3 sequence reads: CASSKDRSSYEQYF. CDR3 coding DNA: TGTGCCAGTAGCAAGGACAGGAGCTCCTACGAGCAGTACTTC.

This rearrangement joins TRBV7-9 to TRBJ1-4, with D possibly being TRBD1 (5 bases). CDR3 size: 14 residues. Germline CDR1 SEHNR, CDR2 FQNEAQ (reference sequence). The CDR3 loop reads CAIQKGWTNEKLFF. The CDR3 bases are TGTGCGATCCAAAAGGGGTGGACTAATGAAAAACTGTTTTTT.

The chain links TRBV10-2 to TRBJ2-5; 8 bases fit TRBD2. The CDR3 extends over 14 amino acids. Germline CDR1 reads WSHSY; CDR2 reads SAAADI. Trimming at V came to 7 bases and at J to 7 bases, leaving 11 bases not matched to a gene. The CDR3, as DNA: TGCGCCAGCATGGGGACTAGGGCGGCGGGGACCCAGTACTTC. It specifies CASMGTRAAGTQYF.

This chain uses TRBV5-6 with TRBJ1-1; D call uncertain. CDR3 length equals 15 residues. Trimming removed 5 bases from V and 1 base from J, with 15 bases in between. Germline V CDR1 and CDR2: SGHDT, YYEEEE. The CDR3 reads CASRHRYERNTEAFF. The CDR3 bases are TGTGCCAGCAGACACAGATACGAACGGAACACTGAAGCTTTCTTT.

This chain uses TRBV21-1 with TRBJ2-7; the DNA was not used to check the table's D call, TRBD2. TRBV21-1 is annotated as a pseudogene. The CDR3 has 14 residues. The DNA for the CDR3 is TGTGCCAGCAGCAAAATACTAGCGGGAGGGGAGCAGTACTTC. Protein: CASSKILAGGEQYF.

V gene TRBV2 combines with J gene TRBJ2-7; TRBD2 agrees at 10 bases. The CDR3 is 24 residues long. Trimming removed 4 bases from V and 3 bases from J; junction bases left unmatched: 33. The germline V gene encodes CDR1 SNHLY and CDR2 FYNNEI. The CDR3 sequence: CASSVPLPTPRFSGRNLVDYEQYF. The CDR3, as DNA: TGTGCCAGCAGTGTCCCACTCCCAACCCCCCGCTTTAGCGGGAGGAACCTAGTCGACTACGAGCAGTACTTC.

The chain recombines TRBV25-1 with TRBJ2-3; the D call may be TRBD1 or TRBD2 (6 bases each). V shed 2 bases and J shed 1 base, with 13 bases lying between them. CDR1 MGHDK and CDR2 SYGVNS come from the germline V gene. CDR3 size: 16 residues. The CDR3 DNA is TGTGCCAGCAGTGAACAGGGGCGGGGACGCACAGATACGCAGTATTTT. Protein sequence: CASSEQGRGRTDTQYF.

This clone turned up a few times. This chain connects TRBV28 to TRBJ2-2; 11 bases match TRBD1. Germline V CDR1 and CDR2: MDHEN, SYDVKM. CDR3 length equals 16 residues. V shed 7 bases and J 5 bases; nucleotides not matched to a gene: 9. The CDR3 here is CASTRGGQGVTGELFF. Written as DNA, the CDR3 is TGTGCCAGCACCCGGGGGGGACAGGGGGTGACCGGGGAGCTGTTTTTT.

The CDR3 here is CASSFRLAGGSYEQFF. The CDR3 DNA reads as TGTGCCAGTAGTTTCAGACTAGCGGGAGGATCATATGAGCAGTTCTTC. This chain joins TRBV19 and TRBJ2-1; 13 bases line up with TRBD2. The junction had 9 bases not matched to a gene; V was cut back by 5 bases and J by 8 bases. CDR3 size: 16 residues. In germline, CDR1 is LNHDA, CDR2 SQIVND (reference sequence).

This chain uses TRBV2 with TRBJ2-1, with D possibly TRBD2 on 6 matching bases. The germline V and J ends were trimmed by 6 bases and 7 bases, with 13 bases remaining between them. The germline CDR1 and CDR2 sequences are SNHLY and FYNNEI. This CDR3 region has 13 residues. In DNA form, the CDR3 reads TGTGCCAGCAGATCGGGAGTGATAAATGAGCAGTTCTTC. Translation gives CASRSGVINEQFF.